The 5 T cell receptor beta chains below were found in one sample sequenced in a study of T cell responses to AZD1222 COVID-19 vaccine. Produced via immunoSEQ multiplex PCR; TCRdb's table is partial and in-frame only. Of over 110,000 clones listed, roughly 90% were seen once; the top ten hold around 1.6%. The sample here was peripheral blood, taken 28 days after the second AZD1222 dose. The receptor set was obtained from an adult who received the AZD1222 COVID-19 vaccine.

This chain connects TRBV5-4 to TRBJ2-6; D gene uncertain. This CDR3 has 15 amino acids. Trimming removed 0 bases at V and 1 base at J, with 5 bases between. Germline CDR1 SGHNT, CDR2 YYREEE (reference sequence). The CDR3 bases are TGTGCCAGCAGCTTGGGTGGGTCTGGGGCCAACGTCCTGACTTTC. This sequence encodes CASSLGGSGANVLTF.

The chain combines TRBV5-1 with TRBJ2-4, with 9 bases lining up with TRBD1. CDR3 size: 16 residues. The ends lost 4 bases at V and 7 bases at J; junction bases unmatched: 12. Germline CDR1 reads SGHRS; CDR2 reads YFSETQ. The CDR3 DNA is TGCGCCAGCAGCCTCGGGACAGGGCGCCTTCCTAACATTCAGTACTTC. This sequence encodes CASSLGTGRLPNIQYF.

This chain uses TRBV28 with TRBJ1-6, with 9 bases lining up with TRBD1. Per germline, CDR1 MDHEN and CDR2 SYDVKM. The V segment lost 6 bases and the J segment 7 bases; nucleotides outside the gene matches: 7. CDR3 length equals 15 residues. The CDR3: CASRQGQGDNSPLHF. The CDR3 DNA reads as TGTGCCAGCAGGCAGGGACAGGGAGACAATTCACCCCTCCACTTT.

This chain connects TRBV5-6 to TRBJ1-4; D not certain. The CDR3 consists of 15 residues. Germline V gene lookup returns CDR1 SGHDT and CDR2 YYEEEE. The V end was cut by 4 bases, the J end by 5 bases, with 15 bases between. The CDR3 DNA follows: TGTGCCAGCAGCCTCAAGGACGGTAGGAATGAAAAACTGTTTTTT. This sequence encodes CASSLKDGRNEKLFF. The full variable domain, completed using reference TRBV5-6 and TRBJ1-4, is DAGVTQSPTHLIKTRGQQVTLRCSPKSGHDTVSWYQQALGQGPQFIFQYYEEEERQRGNFPDRFSGHQFPNYSSELNVNALLLGDSALYLCASSLKDGRNEKLFFGSGTQLSVL.

A single count supports this clone. The V and J genes are TRBV19 and TRBJ2-1; the D gene is possibly TRBD1 (6 bases). The germline CDR1 and CDR2 sequences are LNHDA and SQIVND (reference sequence). V gave up 5 bases and J gave up 7 bases, with 21 bases separating them. The CDR3 is 16 residues long. The CDR3 DNA sequence: TGTGCCAGTAGTCTTTGGGGGATAGGACAGAGGAATGAGCAGTTCTTC. Its translation is CASSLWGIGQRNEQFF.